This TCR beta chain stems from a study of blood T cell repertoires in COVID-19 (dated by TCRdb to 2020 to 2021). For the study in its entirety: Collaborator samples came from the United States, Italy and Spain and covered acute and convalescent phases of COVID-19. Where HLA class I and class II types were available, the types were taken from metadata supplied by the sample provider, not from assay-based typing. A de-identified subject ID, COVID-19 status, age in years and sex were almost always included in the sample metadata. The dataset comprised deeply sampled blood TCRbeta repertoires from subjects exposed to, actively infected with, or recovered from COVID-19. The prospective study material was composed of cDNA or gDNA derived from T cells, B-cell-depleted T cells, or PBMCs. The samples were drawn from two sources: the first 160 participants of the ongoing ImmuneRACE study, and 950 to 1,500 subjects contributed by 6 global collaborators. The repertoires were made available in a free public database intended to serve as a resource for research on the immune response to SARS-CoV-2.

Study-wide findings and limitations: The amount of clinical and demographic metadata varied by source and participant and was provided uncurated.

The CDR3 starts with the cysteine, ends with the phenylalanine, and has 14 residues. Only CDR3 DNA is held: 42 bases, read in frame from base 1. V and J are trimmed by 8 bases and 4 bases, and the gene matches miss 9 bases of the junction. Via the germline V gene, CDR1 is MNHEY and CDR2 SVGAGI. Concerning this clone: Its target antigen remains unknown. Per-nucleotide qualities are absent, and no much larger clonotype sits a single base away.

The immunoSEQ Assay, a bias-controlled multiplex PCR, was used to amplify TCRbeta CDR3 regions from genomic DNA. The source study handled its data this way. Within the assay, amplification of reference gene primers was used to estimate how many nucleated cells each sample contained. Sequence reads were collapsed and filtered to measure the absolute abundance of every unique TCRbeta CDR3 rearrangement. For each sample, productive Simpson clonality was calculated by taking the square root of Simpson's diversity index across productive rearrangements. The table comes from immuneACCESS by way of TCRdb, which keeps in-frame sequences with V and J called. Part of the clones is missing from these tables; in studies checked, under half for an unresolved V gene and the rest for unknown reasons. Clone size and the V and J calls come from that table; the DNA yielded D and trimming. A total of around 98,000 clones appear in this sample, approximately 86% of them only once. The top ten constitute roughly 11% of the sample.

Whole blood was collected in K2EDTA tubes by collaborating institutions according to the institutions' own protocols. For TCRbeta analysis, collaborator samples were shipped as frozen whole blood, as isolated PBMCs, or as DNA extracted from either sample type. The rearrangement joined TRBV6-5 to TRBJ1-2; TRBD1 aligns with 8 central bases. The source of this sequence is a man between 65 and 85 years old with active or convalescent COVID-19. Sequencing input: peripheral blood. The DNA is TGTGCCAGCGCACGGACAGGGCCCCCCTATGGCTACACCTTC. Its product reads: CASARTGPPYGYTF.